The 3 T cell receptor beta chains given below trace back to one sample, sequenced in a study of blood T cell repertoires in COVID-19. Clones were read by immunoSEQ multiplex PCR, and TCRdb kept only the in-frame ones, dropping some. The table lists some 200,000 clones, 70% to 85% of them singletons. Material for sequencing was PBMCs or T cells enriched from blood (not recorded which). These receptors all stem from a woman in her 40s with acute COVID-19.

This rearrangement joins TRBV6-1 to TRBJ1-5, with TRBD1 as a possible D gene (5 bases). V dropped 2 bases and J dropped 5 bases, with 10 bases sitting between them. Germline V lookup: CDR1 MNHNS, CDR2 SASEGT. The CDR3 is 14 residues long. CDR3 in amino acids: CASSEMLGDQPQHF. Here the CDR3 DNA reads TGTGCCAGCAGTGAAATGTTAGGGGATCAGCCCCAGCATTTT.

The V and J genes are TRBV5-1 and TRBJ1-3, with D possibly being TRBD1 (6 bases). Trimming shortened V by 3 bases and J by 3 bases, and 10 bases separated the two germline ends. Germline V lookup: CDR1 SGHRS, CDR2 YFSETQ. The CDR3 runs 14 residues. The DNA of the CDR3 is TGCGCCAGCAGCTCAGGGGATTTTGGAAACACCATATATTTT. Protein product: CASSSGDFGNTIYF.

The gene calls are TRBV5-4 and TRBJ1-6, with a weak D call TRBD1 (5 bases). CDR3 length equals 15 residues. The germline CDR1 and CDR2 sequences are SGHNT and YYREEE (reference sequence). With 5 bases removed from V and 7 bases from J, the gap between germline ends came to 16 bases. CDR3 coding DNA: TGTGCCAGCAGTCGAGCCGAAAACAGGAATTCACCCCTCCACTTT. Its translation: CASSRAENRNSPLHF. Filled out from reference TRBV5-4 and TRBJ1-6, the complete variable domain reads ETGVTQSPTHLIKTRGQQVTLRCSSQSGHNTVSWYQQALGQGPQFIFQYYREEENGRGNFPPRFSGLQFPNYSSELNVNALELDDSALYLCASSRAENRNSPLHFGNGTRLTVT.